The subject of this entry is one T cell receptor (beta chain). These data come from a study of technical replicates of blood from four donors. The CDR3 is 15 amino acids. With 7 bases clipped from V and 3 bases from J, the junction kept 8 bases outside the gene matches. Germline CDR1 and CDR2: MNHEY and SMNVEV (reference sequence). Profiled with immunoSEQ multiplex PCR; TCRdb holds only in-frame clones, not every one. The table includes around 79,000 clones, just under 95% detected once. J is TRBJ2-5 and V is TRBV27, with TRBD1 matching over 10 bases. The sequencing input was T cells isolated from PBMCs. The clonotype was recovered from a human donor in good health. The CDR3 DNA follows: TGTGCCAGCATGCTGCGGACAGGGGGAAAAGAGACCCAGTACTTC. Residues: CASMLRTGGKETQYF.